These T cell receptor beta chains were read from a single sample in a study of blood T cell repertoires in COVID-19. TCRdb's copy holds only in-frame clones and misses some; the assay was immunoSEQ multiplex PCR. The sample lists hundreds of thousands of clones; more than 85% were seen once. The specimen was PBMCs or T cells enriched from blood (not recorded which). The receptors originated from a woman aged 55-69 years who had recovered from COVID-19. CDR3s include the opening cysteine and the closing phenylalanine or tryptophan. The D gene is left open where the match is weak. The size of a clone is reported for some rows only, either as once, few or many, or as a class for expanded clones.

V: TRBV4-1
J: TRBJ1-2
D: -
size: -
DNA: TGCGCCAGCAGCCATGATCAGGGGCCCTTCGGCTACACCTTC
CDR3: CASSHDQGPFGYTF

V: TRBV2
J: TRBJ1-1
D: -
size: -
DNA: TGTGCCAGCAGCGGAACCGGGGGGAAAGTCGCTGAAGCTTTCTTT
CDR3: CASSGTGGKVAEAFF

V: TRBV7-8
J: TRBJ1-1
D: -
size: once
DNA: TGTGCCAGCAGCTCGCGTTCAGGACAGAGTTCTAACACTGAAGCTTTCTTT
CDR3: CASSSRSGQSSNTEAFF

V: TRBV18
J: TRBJ1-1
D: -
size: -
DNA: TGTGCCAGCTCACCAATGAGGAACCTGGGGGGCACTGAAGCTTTCTTT
CDR3: CASSPMRNLGGTEAFF

V: TRBV9
J: TRBJ2-6
D: -
size: -
DNA: TGTGCCAGCAGCGGGGACATTTCTGGGGCCAACGTCCTGACTTTC
CDR3: CASSGDISGANVLTF

V: TRBV28
J: TRBJ2-6
D: TRBD1
size: -
DNA: TGTGCCAGCAAAACCGGGACAGGGCTTACTTCTGGGGCCAACGTCCTGACTTTC
CDR3: CASKTGTGLTSGANVLTF

V: TRBV5-1
J: TRBJ2-1
D: -
size: -
DNA: TGCGCCAGCAGCTTGCCAGGATTACTGAACAATGAGCAGTTCTTC
CDR3: CASSLPGLLNNEQFF

V: TRBV29-1
J: TRBJ2-3
D: -
size: -
DNA: TGCAGCACAACTAGCCCAGATACGCAGTATTTT
CDR3: CSTTSPDTQYF

V: TRBV28
J: TRBJ1-1
D: -
size: -
DNA: TGTGCCAGCAGTTTAAGCGGCTTTCTCATGAACACTGAAGCTTTCTTT
CDR3: CASSLSGFLMNTEAFF

V: TRBV5-4
J: TRBJ1-1
D: -
size: -
DNA: TGTGCCAGCAGCGCGGGACGGGCGAACACTGAAGCTTTCTTT
CDR3: CASSAGRANTEAFF

V: TRBV7-8
J: TRBJ2-3
D: TRBD2
size: -
DNA: TGTGCCAGCAGCACGGGACTAGCGGGGCAGCCCCCGCAGTATTTT
CDR3: CASSTGLAGQPPQYF

V: TRBV3-1/TRBV3-2
J: TRBJ2-5
D: TRBD2
size: -
DNA: TGTGCCAGCAGCCAAATCGGGACGGGAGGGACCCAGTACTTC
CDR3: CASSQIGTGGTQYF

V: TRBV7-9
J: TRBJ2-7
D: -
size: -
DNA: TGTGCCAGCAGCTCAAGTGGAGTCTACGAGCAGTACTTC
CDR3: CASSSSGVYEQYF

V: TRBV3-1/TRBV3-2
J: TRBJ2-2
D: TRBD1
size: -
DNA: TGTGCCAGCAGCCTCTCAGGGGGCGCGGGGGAGCTGTTTTTT
CDR3: CASSLSGGAGELFF

V: TRBV5-1
J: TRBJ2-1
D: TRBD1
size: -
DNA: TGCGCCAGCAGCTTGGGGACAGGTTCCCATGAGCAGTTCTTC
CDR3: CASSLGTGSHEQFF

V: TRBV4-1
J: TRBJ1-1
D: -
size: once
DNA: TGCGCCAGCAGCCAAGACTGGAGGGGCCTTAGCACTGAAGCTTTCTTT
CDR3: CASSQDWRGLSTEAFF

V: TRBV7-9
J: TRBJ1-2
D: -
size: -
DNA: TGTGCCAGCAGCTTTTGGGGAGAAGGAGGCTACACCTTC
CDR3: CASSFWGEGGYTF

V: TRBV6-5
J: TRBJ1-5
D: -
size: -
DNA: TGTGCCAGCAGATCGGACAGCCTAAATCAGCCCCAGCATTTT
CDR3: CASRSDSLNQPQHF

V: TRBV12-3/TRBV12-4
J: TRBJ1-5
D: -
size: -
DNA: TGTGCCAGCAGTTTAGACAGGACGCAGCCCCAGCATTTT
CDR3: CASSLDRTQPQHF

V: TRBV19
J: TRBJ2-2
D: TRBD2
size: -
DNA: TGTGCCAGTAGTACGTCAGCGGGGCTTAACACCGGGGAGCTGTTTTTT
CDR3: CASSTSAGLNTGELFF

V: TRBV5-1
J: TRBJ2-3
D: TRBD2
size: -
DNA: TGCGCCAGCAGCTTAGGTCGGGGGGGCACAGATACGCAGTATTTT
CDR3: CASSLGRGGTDTQYF

V: TRBV3-1/TRBV3-2
J: TRBJ1-3
D: -
size: -
DNA: TGTGCCAGCAGTCAGGGAACGGGAAACACCATATATTTT
CDR3: CASSQGTGNTIYF

V: TRBV28
J: TRBJ1-6
D: -
size: -
DNA: TGTGCCAGCAGCCACATAAATTCACCCCTCCACTTT
CDR3: CASSHINSPLHF

V: TRBV5-1
J: TRBJ2-5
D: -
size: -
DNA: TGCGCCAGCAGCTCGACAGGATCGGAGACCCAGTACTTC
CDR3: CASSSTGSETQYF

V: TRBV29-1
J: TRBJ1-1
D: -
size: -
DNA: TGCAGCGTTACACAGGGCCAATATATAGCTTTCTTT
CDR3: CSVTQGQYIAFF

V: TRBV11-2
J: TRBJ1-2
D: -
size: -
DNA: TGTGCCAGCAGCTTAGGTGGCCATCGTGGCTACACCTTC
CDR3: CASSLGGHRGYTF

V: TRBV7-2
J: TRBJ2-3
D: TRBD2
size: -
DNA: TGTGCCAGCAGCCGCGGTCTGTTTAGCGGGGGGGGCGGAAATACGCAGTATTTT
CDR3: CASSRGLFSGGGGNTQYF

V: TRBV5-4
J: TRBJ2-1
D: TRBD2
size: -
DNA: TGTGCCAGCAGCTTGGTTAGCCTAGCGGACAATGAGCAGTTCTTC
CDR3: CASSLVSLADNEQFF

V: TRBV6-4
J: TRBJ2-3
D: TRBD2
size: -
DNA: TGTGCCAGCAGTTTTAGCGGGGGGGGCACAGATACGCAGTATTTT
CDR3: CASSFSGGGTDTQYF

V: TRBV12-3/TRBV12-4
J: TRBJ2-3
D: TRBD1
size: -
DNA: TGTGCCAGCAGCCGACAGGGTATAGATACGCAGTATTTT
CDR3: CASSRQGIDTQYF

V: TRBV25-1
J: TRBJ2-1
D: TRBD2
size: -
DNA: TGTGCCAGCAGTGAAGCGGGGGGGACCTACAATGAGCAGTTCTTC
CDR3: CASSEAGGTYNEQFF

V: TRBV5-4
J: TRBJ2-2
D: TRBD1
size: -
DNA: TGTGCCAGCACCCAAGGACAGGGAAGGAACACCGGGGAGCTGTTTTTT
CDR3: CASTQGQGRNTGELFF

V: TRBV2
J: TRBJ1-4
D: -
size: once
DNA: TGTGCCAGCAGTGAAGGGAGGACTAATGAAAAACTGTTTTTT
CDR3: CASSEGRTNEKLFF

V: TRBV10-3
J: TRBJ2-1
D: -
size: -
DNA: TGTGCCATCAGTGTTTCAGTAAATGAGCAGTTCTTC
CDR3: CAISVSVNEQFF

V: TRBV5-1
J: TRBJ2-3
D: -
size: once
DNA: TGCGCCAGCAGCTTGTTCCCGGGGGGCACAGATACGCAGTATTTT
CDR3: CASSLFPGGTDTQYF

V: TRBV25-1
J: TRBJ2-4
D: TRBD1
size: -
DNA: TGTGCCAGCAGTGAAAGGGACAGCCTAGCCAAAAACATTCAGTACTTC
CDR3: CASSERDSLAKNIQYF

V: TRBV12-1
J: TRBJ2-2
D: -
size: -
DNA: TGTGCCAGCAGCCGGACTAGCGGGGGGCGGTCCCGGAGGGAGCTGTTTTTT
CDR3: CASSRTSGGRSRRELFF

V: TRBV2
J: TRBJ1-5
D: TRBD1
size: -
DNA: TGTGCCAGCAGTTGGGACAGGGTTGATAATCAGCCCCAGCATTTT
CDR3: CASSWDRVDNQPQHF

V: TRBV12-5
J: TRBJ1-5
D: -
size: -
DNA: TGTGCTAGTGGTTTGGATACCGGGGGTGCCGGCAATCAGCCCCAGCATTTT
CDR3: CASGLDTGGAGNQPQHF

V: TRBV5-5
J: TRBJ1-5
D: TRBD1
size: -
DNA: TGTGCCAGCAGCTACGACAGGGGAGGAAATCAGCCCCAGCATTTT
CDR3: CASSYDRGGNQPQHF

V: TRBV14
J: TRBJ1-6
D: -
size: -
DNA: TGTGCCAGCGGGCGGGGTTCCTATAATTCACCCCTCCACTTT
CDR3: CASGRGSYNSPLHF

V: TRBV5-1
J: TRBJ1-2
D: TRBD1
size: -
DNA: TGCGCCAGCAGCTTGGAGCCTGGACAGGGAGGCTACACCTTC
CDR3: CASSLEPGQGGYTF

V: TRBV12-3/TRBV12-4
J: TRBJ1-1
D: -
size: few
DNA: TGTGCCAGCAGTTGGGGAGCTGAAGCTTTCTTT
CDR3: CASSWGAEAFF

V: TRBV5-1
J: TRBJ2-5
D: -
size: -
DNA: TGCGCCAGCAGCATAGGACAGAAAGAGACCCAGTACTTC
CDR3: CASSIGQKETQYF

V: TRBV2
J: TRBJ1-6
D: TRBD1
size: -
DNA: TGTGCCGGTCGACAGGGACCTAATTCACCCCTCCACTTT
CDR3: CAGRQGPNSPLHF

V: TRBV30
J: TRBJ1-3
D: -
size: -
DNA: TGTGCCTGGAGAGACTCGAGTGGCCCGAACACCATATATTTT
CDR3: CAWRDSSGPNTIYF